A single sample is the source of the 18 T cell receptor beta chains below, sequenced in a study of T cells in Graves' hyperthyroidism and ophthalmopathy. RNA transcripts yielded amplified TCR beta CDR3 regions. During a first-round RT-PCR of the TCR CDR3, the HTBI primer set was used. A single record per CDR3 protein comes from TCRdb applying MiXCR to the multiplex PCR reads. Of roughly 380,000 distinct CDR3 sequences detected, over 15% appear once; the ten largest clones hold roughly 15%. The sequenced sample was blood. The receptors were gathered from a woman aged 40 to 55 with Graves' ophthalmopathy.

This clonotype was seen repeatedly, ten times or more. Written as DNA, the CDR3 is TGTGCCAGCAGTTTACGGGTTCACGGGGAGCTGTTTTTT. Protein: CASSLRVHGELFF. The chain has TRBV28 and TRBJ2-2, with D hard to call. V was clipped by 2 bases and J by 7 bases, with 8 bases between them. This CDR3 region has 13 residues. The germline V gene has CDR1 MDHEN and CDR2 SYDVKM.

Many counts were recorded for this clonotype. The chain employs TRBV28 and TRBJ1-2; D possibly corresponds to TRBD1 (6 bases). Germline V gene data show CDR1 as MDHEN and CDR2 as SYDVKM. The germline V and J ends were trimmed by 4 bases and 4 bases, with 13 bases remaining between them. The CDR3 runs 14 residues. As DNA, the CDR3 is TGTGCCAGCAGTTCGGGGGCCCTAGGCTATGGCTACACCTTC. Protein sequence: CASSSGALGYGYTF.

This clonotype has ten or more counts. CDR3 in DNA: TGTGCCAGCAGCCAACAGGGTTATGGCGGGGAGCTGTTTTTT. Amino acid sequence: CASSQQGYGGELFF. The rearrangement joins TRBV4-2 to TRBJ2-2; possible D gene TRBD1, 5 bases. Germline loops: CDR1 LGHNA, CDR2 YNFKEQ. The CDR3 is 14 residues long. The V end was cut by 2 bases, the J end by 7 bases, with 11 bases between.

The chain joins TRBV15 to TRBJ1-6; 10 nucleotides line up with TRBD1. There are 16 residues in the CDR3. Germline-derived CDR1 and CDR2 are LNHNV and YYDKDF (reference sequence). J was trimmed by 8 bases and V by 1 base; bases with no gene match: 5. The CDR3 bases are TGTGCCACCAGCAGAGGGGGACAGGGGTTTGATTCACCCCTCCACTTT. Amino acids: CATSRGGQGFDSPLHF.

This clonotype was counted at least ten times. CDR3 DNA: TGTGCCTATAGCGGGAGTGGCTACGAGCAGTACTTC. This gives the protein CAYSGSGYEQYF. J is TRBJ2-7 and V is TRBV30; TRBD2 matches at 9 bases. J was trimmed by 3 bases and V by 7 bases; bases with no gene match: 4. Looked up from germline, CDR1 is GTSNPN and CDR2 is SVGIG (reference sequence). The CDR3 is 12 amino acids.

This clonotype was counted many times. This sequence joins TRBV4-2 and TRBJ2-5, with a weak D call TRBD2 (5 bases). CDR1 is LGHNA and CDR2 is YNFKEQ in the germline V gene. The ends were cut back, 0 bases at V and 3 bases at J, with 14 bases in the middle. This CDR3 has 16 amino acids. CDR3 loop: CASSQDLAEDEETQYF. CDR3 in DNA: TGTGCCAGCAGCCAAGATCTCGCGGAGGACGAAGAGACCCAGTACTTC.

The chain employs TRBV15 and TRBJ1-2, with 11 bases identical to TRBD1. The V gene end was trimmed by 0 bases and the J gene end by 6 bases; junction bases not matched to a gene: 3. CDR1 LNHNV and CDR2 YYDKDF come from the germline V gene (reference sequence). This CDR3 spans 15 amino acids. As DNA, the CDR3 is TGTGCCACCAGCAGAGATCGGACAGGGGGCGATGGCTACACCTTC. Protein product: CATSRDRTGGDGYTF. The full variable domain, in which reference TRBV15 and TRBJ1-2 provide the parts outside the CDR3, is DAMVIQNPRYQVTQFGKPVTLSCSQTLNHNVMYWYQQKSSQAPKLLFHYYDKDFNNEADTPDNFQSRRPNTSFCFLDIRSPGLGDTAMYLCATSRDRTGGDGYTFGSGTRLTVV.

This clonotype was detected many times. The chain recombines TRBV7-9 with TRBJ2-7; possibly TRBD1 or TRBD2 for D (5 bases each). Trimming shortened V by 6 bases and J by 6 bases, and 12 bases separated the two germline ends. Germline V gives CDR1 SEHNR, CDR2 FQNEAQ (reference sequence). This CDR3 has 12 amino acids. CDR3 loop: CASSPGDGEQYF. In DNA form, the CDR3 reads TGTGCCAGCAGTCCCGGGGACGGCGAGCAGTACTTC.

This clonotype has only a few counts. The J gene is TRBJ2-1, the V gene TRBV6-5, with D hard to call. Germline values: CDR1 MNHEY, CDR2 SVGAGI. The length of the CDR3 is 12 residues. V lost 4 bases and J lost 6, with 7 bases in between. The CDR3 sequence is CASSFRFNEQFF. Written as DNA, the CDR3 is TGTGCCAGCAGTTTCCGTTTCAATGAGCAGTTCTTC.

This clonotype was seen ten or more times. This chain links TRBV5-1 with TRBJ1-1; 8 bases fit TRBD1. The V and J ends lost 4 bases and 6 bases, in that order; junction bases with no gene match: 5. The V gene's germline CDR1 is SGHRS and CDR2 YFSETQ. This CDR3 is built from 13 residues. The CDR3 bases are TGCGCCAGCAGCCCAGGGGGCGCCTCTGAAGCTTTCTTT. Its protein is CASSPGGASEAFF.

This clonotype was seen ten or more times. CDR3 sequence: CATSDSQGVGAFF. The CDR3 DNA is TGTGCCACCAGTGATTCCCAGGGGGTAGGAGCTTTCTTT. This chain links TRBV24-1 with TRBJ1-1; 7 bases agree with TRBD1. Germline V gene data show CDR1 as KGHDR and CDR2 as SFDVKD. The ends lost 2 bases at V and 10 bases at J; junction bases unmatched: 6. The CDR3 consists of 13 residues.

This clonotype was observed many times. The chain carries TRBV28 and TRBJ2-7; D might be TRBD1 (6 bases). Germline CDR1 reads MDHEN; CDR2 reads SYDVKM. V lost 8 bases and J 3 bases, leaving 20 bases between the germline ends. The CDR3 covers 15 residues. CDR3 sequence: CASGSQQGGGYEQYF. For the CDR3, the DNA is TGTGCCAGCGGATCCCAACAGGGCGGTGGCTACGAGCAGTACTTC. The full variable domain, with the rest looked up from reference TRBV28 and TRBJ2-7, is DVKVTQSSRYLVKRTGEKVFLECVQDMDHENMFWYRQDPGLGLRLIYFSYDVKMKEKGDIPEGYSVSREKKERFSLILESASTNQTSMYLCASGSQQGGGYEQYFGPGTRLTVT.

Many counts were recorded for this clonotype. This chain links TRBV12-5 with TRBJ2-3; no reliable D call. V lost 3 bases to trimming and J lost 2 bases, with 15 bases between them. This CDR3 spans 16 amino acids. Germline V gene lookup returns CDR1 LGHNT and CDR2 FRNRAP. In nucleotides, the CDR3 is TGTGCTAGTGGTTTCGGAACCGGGTCCCCCACAGATACGCAGTATTTT. This encodes CASGFGTGSPTDTQYF.

Ten or more counts support this clonotype. In DNA form, the CDR3 reads TGCAGCGCCAGACTAGCGGGAGAGGGCATTCAGTACTTC. It is translated as CSARLAGEGIQYF. The J gene is TRBJ2-4, the V gene TRBV29-1; 12 bases fit TRBD2. Germline CDR1 and CDR2: SQVTM and ANQGSEA. The V and J ends lost 7 bases and 9 bases, in that order; junction bases with no gene match: 7. The CDR3 is 13 amino acids.

There are many counts of this clonotype. The gene calls are TRBV20-1 and TRBJ2-3; D gene ambiguous. Germline values: CDR1 DFQATT, CDR2 SNEGSKA (reference sequence). The CDR3 has 12 amino acids. The germline V and J ends were trimmed by 6 bases and 0 bases, with 7 bases remaining between them. CDR3 nucleotides: TGCAGTGCAGGGCCCAGCACAGATACGCAGTATTTT. As protein: CSAGPSTDTQYF.

This clonotype was seen more than once but under ten times. The chain has TRBV3-1 and TRBJ2-4, with D hard to call. CDR1 is LGHDT and CDR2 is YNNKEL in the germline V gene (reference sequence). The CDR3 sequence is 15 residues long. Trimming took off 0 bases at V and 1 base at J, with 7 bases between the two ends. In DNA, the CDR3 is TGTGCCAGCAGCCAAGAGATAGGGGCCAAAAACATTCAGTACTTC. It translates to CASSQEIGAKNIQYF.

This clonotype was seen repeatedly, ten times or more. The genes are TRBV10-3 and TRBJ2-7, with 9 bases matching TRBD1. This CDR3 comprises 14 residues. CDR1 is ENHRY, CDR2 SYGVKD, per germline. V shed 6 bases and J 3 bases; nucleotides not matched to a gene: 6. The CDR3 bases are TGTGCCATCAGCACCGGGACAGGGAACTACGAGCAGTACTTC. Translating it yields CAISTGTGNYEQYF.

A few counts support this clonotype. CDR3 sequence: CASSVSGSYGNTIYF. CDR3 in DNA: TGTGCCAGCAGCGTTTCTGGGTCGTATGGAAACACCATATATTTT. The rearrangement uses TRBV9 and TRBJ1-3; D not resolved. The CDR3 has 15 amino acids. V lost 2 bases, J lost 3 bases, and 12 bases lay in between. CDR1 SGDLS and CDR2 YYNGEE come from the germline V gene.